Sequencing of this TCR beta chain was carried out in a study of long-term antiretroviral therapy in people with HIV. The wider study: Of all samples, the earliest predate the 2015 immediate-ART recommendation by about a decade. Overall study results and limits: Clonal expansions arising prior to ART prevailed in the repertoire at every time point. Controls exceeded HIV repertoires in CDR3 length range.

The V end was cut by 7 bases, the J end by 6 bases, with 13 bases between. The CDR3 covers 13 residues. Germline V gene sequence: CDR1 SGHVS, CDR2 FQNEAQ. Survey level was the resolution at which the v3.0 immunoSEQ assay ran. Libraries were prepared by immunoSEQ multiplex PCR; TCRdb keeps only in-frame clonotypes and omits some of them. The sample holds more than 25,000 clones, about 98% seen once. About this clone: Its antigen remains unknown.

All participants with HIV were treated in the United States. The sequencing here drew on unsorted PBMCs, taken 7.6 years after starting antiretroviral therapy. This rearrangement joins TRBV7-8 to TRBJ1-5; D ambiguous. This TCR derives from a man aged 25 to 40 with HIV. The DNA for the CDR3 is TGTGCCAGCAACCCAGGAGGCGTTCAGCCCCAGCATTTT. Residues: CASNPGGVQPQHF.